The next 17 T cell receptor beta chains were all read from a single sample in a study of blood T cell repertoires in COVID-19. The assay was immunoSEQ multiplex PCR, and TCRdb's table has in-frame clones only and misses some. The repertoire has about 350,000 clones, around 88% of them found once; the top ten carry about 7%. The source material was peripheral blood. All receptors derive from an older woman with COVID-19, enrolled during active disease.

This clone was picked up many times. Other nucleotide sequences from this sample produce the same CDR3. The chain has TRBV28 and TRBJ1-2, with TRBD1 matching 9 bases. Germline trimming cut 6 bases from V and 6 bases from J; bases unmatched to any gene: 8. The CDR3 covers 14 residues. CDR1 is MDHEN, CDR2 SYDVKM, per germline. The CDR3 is CASSRGQGRDGYTF. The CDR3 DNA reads TGTGCCAGCAGCCGTGGACAGGGGAGGGATGGCTACACCTTC.

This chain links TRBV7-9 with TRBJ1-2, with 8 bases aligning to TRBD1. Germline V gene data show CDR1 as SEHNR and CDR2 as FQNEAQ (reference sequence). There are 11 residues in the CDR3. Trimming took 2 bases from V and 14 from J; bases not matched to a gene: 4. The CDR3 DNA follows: TGTGCCAGCAGCTTAAGGACAGGGATTACCTTC. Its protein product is CASSLRTGITF.

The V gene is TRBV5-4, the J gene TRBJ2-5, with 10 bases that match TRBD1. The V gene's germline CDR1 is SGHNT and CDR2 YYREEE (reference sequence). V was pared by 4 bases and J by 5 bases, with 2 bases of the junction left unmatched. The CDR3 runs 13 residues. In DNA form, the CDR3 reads TGTGCCAGCAGCACGGGACAGGGGGAGACCCAGTACTTC. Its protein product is CASSTGQGETQYF.

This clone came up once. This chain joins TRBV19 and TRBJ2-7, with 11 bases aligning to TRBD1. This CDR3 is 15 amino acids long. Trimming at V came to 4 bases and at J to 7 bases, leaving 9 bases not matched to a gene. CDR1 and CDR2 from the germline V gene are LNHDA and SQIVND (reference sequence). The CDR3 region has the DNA TGTGCCAGTAGTACCTTTGGACAGGGGGCTCTTGAGCAGTACTTC. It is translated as CASSTFGQGALEQYF.

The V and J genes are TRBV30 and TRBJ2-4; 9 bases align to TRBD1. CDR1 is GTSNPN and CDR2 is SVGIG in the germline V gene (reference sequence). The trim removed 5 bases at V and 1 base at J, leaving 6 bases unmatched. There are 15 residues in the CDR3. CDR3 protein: CAWGGQGRAKNIQYF. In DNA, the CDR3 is TGTGCCTGGGGAGGACAGGGGCGGGCCAAAAACATTCAGTACTTC.

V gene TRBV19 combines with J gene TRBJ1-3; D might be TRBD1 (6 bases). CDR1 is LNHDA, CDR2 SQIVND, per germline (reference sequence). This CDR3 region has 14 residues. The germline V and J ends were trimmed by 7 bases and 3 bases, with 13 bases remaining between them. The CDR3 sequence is CASTTGWDGNTIYF. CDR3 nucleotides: TGTGCCAGTACCACAGGGTGGGATGGAAACACCATATATTTT.

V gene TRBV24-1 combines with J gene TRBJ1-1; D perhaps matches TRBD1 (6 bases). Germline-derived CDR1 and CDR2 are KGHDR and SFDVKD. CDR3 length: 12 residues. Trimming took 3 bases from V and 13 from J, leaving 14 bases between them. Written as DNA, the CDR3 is TGTGCCACCAGTGATGCAACAGGGTATGTTTTCTTT. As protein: CATSDATGYVFF.

As DNA, the CDR3 is TGTGCCAGCTCACCACGGGCACAGGTCGACACCGGGGAGCTGTTTTTT. Translating it yields CASSPRAQVDTGELFF. The gene calls are TRBV18 and TRBJ2-2, with D maybe TRBD1 (5 bases). Trimming stripped 1 base from V and 3 bases from J, with 12 bases between. The V gene's germline CDR1 is KGHSH and CDR2 LQKENI. CDR3 length: 16 amino acids. The complete variable domain, with remaining parts taken from reference TRBV18 and TRBJ2-2, reads NAGVMQNPRHLVRRRGQEARLRCSPMKGHSHVYWYRQLPEEGLKFMVYLQKENIIDESGMPKERFSAEFPKEGPSILRIQQVVRGDSAAYFCASSPRAQVDTGELFFGEGSRLTVL.

The CDR3 DNA reads TGTGCCACCAGTGGCTATAACAGACTAGCGCTCCCATACCCTAGCACAGATACGCAGTATTTT. This codes for CATSGYNRLALPYPSTDTQYF. The chain employs TRBV24-1 and TRBJ2-3; 8 nucleotides align to TRBD2. The length of the CDR3 is 21 residues. Germline trimming cut 5 bases from V and 0 bases from J; bases unmatched to any gene: 21. Germline V gene sequence: CDR1 KGHDR, CDR2 SFDVKD.

The CDR3 DNA follows: TGTGCCAGCAGCCCGGGACATACAGATACGCAGTATTTT. Residues: CASSPGHTDTQYF. The chain links TRBV3-1 (or the pseudogene TRBV3-2) to TRBJ2-3, with D possibly matching TRBD1 (6 bases). The CDR3 has 13 amino acids. Germline loops: CDR1 LGHDT, CDR2 YNNKEL (reference sequence). Trimming cost V 4 bases and J 3 bases, with 8 bases left between them.

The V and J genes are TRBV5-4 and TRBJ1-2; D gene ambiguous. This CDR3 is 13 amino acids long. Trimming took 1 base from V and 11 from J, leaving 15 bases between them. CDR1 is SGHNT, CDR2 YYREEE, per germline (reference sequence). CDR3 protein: CASSLSGQVRYTF. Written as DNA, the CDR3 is TGTGCCAGCAGCTTGAGTGGGCAGGTGAGATACACCTTC.

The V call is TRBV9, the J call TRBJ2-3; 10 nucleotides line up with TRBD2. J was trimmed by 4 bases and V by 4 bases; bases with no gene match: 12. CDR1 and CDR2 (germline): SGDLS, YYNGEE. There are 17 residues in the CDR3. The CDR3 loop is CASSSRGSGGAADTQYF. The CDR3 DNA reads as TGTGCCAGCAGCTCCCGAGGAAGCGGGGGGGCGGCAGATACGCAGTATTTT.

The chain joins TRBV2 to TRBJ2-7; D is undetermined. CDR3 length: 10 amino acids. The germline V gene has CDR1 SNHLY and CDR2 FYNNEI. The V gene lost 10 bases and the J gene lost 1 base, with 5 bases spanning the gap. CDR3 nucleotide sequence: TGTGCCACTACTTCCTACGAGCAGTACTTC. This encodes CATTSYEQYF.

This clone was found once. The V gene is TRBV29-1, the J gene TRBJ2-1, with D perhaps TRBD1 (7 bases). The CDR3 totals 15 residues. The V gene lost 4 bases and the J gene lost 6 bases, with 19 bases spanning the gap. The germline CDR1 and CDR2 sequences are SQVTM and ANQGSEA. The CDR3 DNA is TGCAGCGTTGTAAACAGGGGCGGAGGGGGCAATGAGCAGTTCTTC. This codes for CSVVNRGGGGNEQFF.

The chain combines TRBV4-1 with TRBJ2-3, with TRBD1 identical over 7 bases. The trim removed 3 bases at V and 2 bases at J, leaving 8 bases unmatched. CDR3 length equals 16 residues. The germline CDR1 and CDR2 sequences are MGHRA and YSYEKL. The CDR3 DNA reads TGCGCCAGCAGCCAGGACCGCGAGGGGGCCACAGATACGCAGTATTTT. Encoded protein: CASSQDREGATDTQYF.

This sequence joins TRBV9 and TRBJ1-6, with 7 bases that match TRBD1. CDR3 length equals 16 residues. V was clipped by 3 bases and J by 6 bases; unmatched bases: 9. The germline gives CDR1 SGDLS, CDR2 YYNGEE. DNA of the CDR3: TGTGCCAGCAGCGCTACCCGGGACAGCATTAATTCACCCCTCCACTTT. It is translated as CASSATRDSINSPLHF.

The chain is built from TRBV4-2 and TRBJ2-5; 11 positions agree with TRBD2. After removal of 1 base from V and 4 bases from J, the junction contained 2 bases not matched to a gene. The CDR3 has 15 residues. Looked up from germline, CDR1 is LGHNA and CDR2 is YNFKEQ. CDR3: CASSQGGTSGETQYF. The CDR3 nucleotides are TGTGCCAGCAGCCAAGGAGGGACTAGCGGAGAGACCCAGTACTTC.